This T cell receptor (beta chain) was sequenced in a study of read filtering for tumor transcriptome and immune sequencing. Turning to the study itself: After DNase treatment, RNA was made into whole-transcriptome libraries. TCR-mapped reads were about 3.5 to 11 million with IR-seq versus roughly 80 to 1,300 with RNA-seq. Study outcomes and limitations: RNA-seq captured clonotypes less deeply and reliably than IR-seq. Dropping single-read clonotypes raised IR-seq and RNA-seq shared-clonotype correlation.

From around 0.4 ug of RNA, a library with molecular barcoded alpha/delta and beta/gamma adaptors was made. TCRdb independently ran MiXCR on the reads; one entry per CDR3 protein. The repertoire holds 20,000 to 30,000 distinct CDR3 sequences, with 20% to 25% as singletons. This clonotype was counted at least ten times. As yet, its antigen is unknown. Per the germline V gene, CDR1 is SQVTM and CDR2 is ANQGSEA. This CDR3 has 15 residues. Deletions cut 6 bases from V and 5 bases from J, with 22 bases between. The TCR was taken from a donor aged 40 or over with multiple myeloma. Sequencing input: a population of CD138-negative cells sorted from bone marrow. V gene TRBV29-1 combines with J gene TRBJ2-5; D not resolved. As DNA, the CDR3 is TGCAGCGTCGCGGTATTGTCGGCGGTTTGGGAGACCCAGTACTTC. Its protein is CSVAVLSAVWETQYF.